The T cell receptor beta chain described here comes from a study of cytomegalovirus exposure and HLA in healthy donors. Study-level background: Early released data had approximately 86 million unique TCRs, all coming from HLA-typed donors. Notes on the study in general: For most TCR beta V segments, an earlier analysis put the productive rate at about 90% or about 30% of the time. Among CMV-associated TCR beta chains, most appeared HLA-restricted in a later analysis. While the bulk of TCR sequences proved rare, some public TCRs turned up in many donors.

As to this clone: Antigen: not known.

The V gene's germline CDR1 is LNHNV and CDR2 YYDKDF (reference sequence). This CDR3 region has 14 residues. The V end was cut by 3 bases, the J end by 5 bases, with 13 bases between. PCR involved 60 Vbeta and 13 Jbeta primers. Clones were read by immunoSEQ multiplex PCR, and TCRdb kept only the in-frame ones, dropping some. Seen here are about 150,000 clones, 73% observed once, and the top ten hold 1.5% to 2%. Sequencing was performed on PBMCs. The clonotype comes from a woman aged 18-30 years in good health and CMV-seronegative. The chain is built from TRBV15 and TRBJ1-2; weak D call: TRBD1 (5 bases). The CDR3 DNA sequence: TGTGCCACCAGCAGTAGATTGGGGGGGTATGGCTACACCTTC. It codes for CATSSRLGGYGYTF.